This T cell receptor beta chain emerged from a study of CD8 T cells in ankylosing spondylitis (TCRdb year 2017). About the investigation overall: The study profiled T cell receptor beta repertoires in healthy donors and ankylosing spondylitis patients to find disease-linked TCR variants. The whole study cohort included 85 to 120 healthy donors and roughly 24 ankylosing spondylitis patients. Peripheral blood was sampled, and synovial fluid was additionally collected from ankylosing spondylitis patients.

On this clonotype itself: Its antigen is unknown. Base qualities were left out, and no much larger clone turns up one base away.

CDR1 and CDR2 are drawn from the germline V gene: SGHAT, FQNNGV. Its CDR3 holds 13 amino acids, cysteine through phenylalanine. The read is trimmed to its CDR3 DNA, 39 bases read in frame from base 1. The junction shows trimming of 5 bases on V and 7 bases on J, and the gene matches do not reach 5 bases of it. Sequenced on an Illumina HiSeq 2500. Quantitative 5'-RACE with molecular barcodes was used to prepare TCR beta libraries. Concerning the study's data processing: To identify disease-linked TCR variants, a new computational method was used, one built on a probabilistic model of VDJ rearrangement. In-frame beta chains were kept once TCRdb had trimmed the public reads at Q25 with fastp and called clones with MiXCR. Each entry merges the rows of one CDR3 protein and shows their most common DNA and genes. The V and J calls follow TCRdb's processing rather than the paper's. The sample records a few hundred thousand distinct CDR3 sequences, more than 15% of which are singletons. The top ten clonotypes cover around 32% of the sample.

The research as a whole found: Some motif variants had previously been reported in the synovial fluid and blood of reactive arthritis patients, which suggests shared mechanisms of disease initiation. Blood from ankylosing spondylitis patients appeared to be characterized by a TCR beta motif made up of about 8 highly homologous amino acid variants. The disease-linked clones were reported to be significantly enriched in matched synovial fluid samples from ankylosing spondylitis patients. The disease-linked clones showed a CD8+ phenotype and occurred at relatively low frequencies in peripheral blood.

This sequence uses TRBV11-2 and TRBJ1-2; 9 bases in between match TRBD1. The source material was blood, either unsorted or a sorted T cell fraction (not recorded which). The source of this sequence is a male donor with ankylosing spondylitis or in good health (not recorded which). Here the CDR3 is given as CASSVGQGLGYTF. The DNA reads TGTGCCAGCAGCGTCGGACAGGGGCTTGGCTACACCTTC. Where the CDR3 stops, the reference TRBV11-2 and TRBJ1-2 genes take over; the full variable domain is EAGVAQSPRYKIIEKRQSVAFWCNPISGHATLYWYQQILGQGPKLLIQFQNNGVVDDSQLPKDRFSAERLKGVDSTLKIQPAKLEDSAVYLCASSVGQGLGYTFGSGTRLTVV.